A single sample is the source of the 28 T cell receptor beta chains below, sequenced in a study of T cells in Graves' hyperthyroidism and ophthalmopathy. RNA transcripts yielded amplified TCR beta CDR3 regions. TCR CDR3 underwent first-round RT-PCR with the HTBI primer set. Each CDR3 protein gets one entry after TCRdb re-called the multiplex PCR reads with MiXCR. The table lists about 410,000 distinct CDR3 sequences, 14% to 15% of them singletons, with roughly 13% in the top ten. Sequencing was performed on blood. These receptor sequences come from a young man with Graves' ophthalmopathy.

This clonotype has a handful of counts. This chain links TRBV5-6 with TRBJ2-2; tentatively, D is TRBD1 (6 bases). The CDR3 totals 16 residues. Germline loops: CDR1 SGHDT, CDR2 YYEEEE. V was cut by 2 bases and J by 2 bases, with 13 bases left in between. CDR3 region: CASSFSVRGNTGELFF. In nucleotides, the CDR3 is TGTGCCAGCAGCTTTTCCGTCAGGGGCAACACCGGGGAGCTGTTTTTT. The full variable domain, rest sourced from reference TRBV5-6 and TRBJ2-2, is DAGVTQSPTHLIKTRGQQVTLRCSPKSGHDTVSWYQQALGQGPQFIFQYYEEEERQRGNFPDRFSGHQFPNYSSELNVNALLLGDSALYLCASSFSVRGNTGELFFGEGSRLTVL.

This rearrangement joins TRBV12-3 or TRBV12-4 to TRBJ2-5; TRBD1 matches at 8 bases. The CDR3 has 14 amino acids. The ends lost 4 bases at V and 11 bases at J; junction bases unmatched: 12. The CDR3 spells CASSSPDRVVYQYF. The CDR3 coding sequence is TGTGCCAGCAGTTCCCCGGACAGGGTCGTCTATCAGTACTTC.

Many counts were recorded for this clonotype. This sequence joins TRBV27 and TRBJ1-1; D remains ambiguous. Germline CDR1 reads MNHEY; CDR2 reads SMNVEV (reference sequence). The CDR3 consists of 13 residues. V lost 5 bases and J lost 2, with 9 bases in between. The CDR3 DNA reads TGTGCCAGCAGTCTAGGACCCAACACTGAAGCTTTCTTT. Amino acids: CASSLGPNTEAFF.

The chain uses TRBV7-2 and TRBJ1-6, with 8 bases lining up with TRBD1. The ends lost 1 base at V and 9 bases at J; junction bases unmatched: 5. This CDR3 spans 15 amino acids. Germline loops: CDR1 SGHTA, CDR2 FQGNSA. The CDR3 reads CASSLDPGQASPLHF. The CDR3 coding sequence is TGTGCCAGCAGCTTAGATCCGGGACAGGCTTCACCCCTCCACTTT. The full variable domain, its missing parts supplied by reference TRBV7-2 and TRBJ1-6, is GAGVSQSPSNKVTEKGKDVELRCDPISGHTALYWYRQSLGQGLEFLIYFQGNSAPDKSGLPSDRFSAERTGGSVSTLTIQRTQQEDSAVYLCASSLDPGQASPLHFGNGTRLTVT.

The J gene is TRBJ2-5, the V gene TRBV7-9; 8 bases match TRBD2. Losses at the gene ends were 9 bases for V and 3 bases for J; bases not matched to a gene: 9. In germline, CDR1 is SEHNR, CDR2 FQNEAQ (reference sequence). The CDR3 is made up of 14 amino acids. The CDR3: CASSGGAFEETQYF. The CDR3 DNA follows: TGTGCCAGTTCCGGGGGGGCTTTTGAAGAGACCCAGTACTTC. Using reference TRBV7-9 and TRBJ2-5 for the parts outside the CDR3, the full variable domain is DTGVSQNPRHKITKRGQNVTFRCDPISEHNRLYWYRQTLGQGPEFLTYFQNEAQLEKSRLLSDRFSAERPKGSFSTLEIQRTEQGDSAMYLCASSGGAFEETQYFGPGTRLLVL.

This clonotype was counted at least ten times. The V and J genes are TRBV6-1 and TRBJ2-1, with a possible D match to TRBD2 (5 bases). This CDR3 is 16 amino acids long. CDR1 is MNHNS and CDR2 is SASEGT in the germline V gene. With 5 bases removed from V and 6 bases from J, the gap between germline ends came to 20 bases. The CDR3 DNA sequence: TGTGCCAGCAGTCAACTAGATTCAGCGATTGGCAATGAGCAGTTCTTC. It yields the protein CASSQLDSAIGNEQFF.

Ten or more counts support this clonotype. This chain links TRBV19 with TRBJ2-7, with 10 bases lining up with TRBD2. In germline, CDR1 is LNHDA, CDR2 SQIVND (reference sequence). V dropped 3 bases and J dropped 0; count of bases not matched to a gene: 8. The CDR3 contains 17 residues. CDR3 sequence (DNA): TGTGCCAGTAGTATCCGCCCGACTAGCGGGTCCTCCTACGAGCAGTACTTC. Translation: CASSIRPTSGSSYEQYF.

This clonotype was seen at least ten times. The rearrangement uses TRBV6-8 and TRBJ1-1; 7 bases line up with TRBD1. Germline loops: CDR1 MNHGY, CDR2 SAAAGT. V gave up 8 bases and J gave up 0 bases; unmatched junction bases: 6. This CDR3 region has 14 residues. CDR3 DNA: TGTGCCAGCGGCTCGGGACAGATGAACACTGAAGCTTTCTTT. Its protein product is CASGSGQMNTEAFF.

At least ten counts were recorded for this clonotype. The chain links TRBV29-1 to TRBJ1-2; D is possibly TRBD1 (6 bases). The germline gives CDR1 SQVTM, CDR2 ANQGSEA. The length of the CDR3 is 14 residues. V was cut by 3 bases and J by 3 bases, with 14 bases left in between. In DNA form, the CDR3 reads TGCAGCGTTGACGAGCCTAAGGGGGACTATGGCTACACCTTC. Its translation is CSVDEPKGDYGYTF.

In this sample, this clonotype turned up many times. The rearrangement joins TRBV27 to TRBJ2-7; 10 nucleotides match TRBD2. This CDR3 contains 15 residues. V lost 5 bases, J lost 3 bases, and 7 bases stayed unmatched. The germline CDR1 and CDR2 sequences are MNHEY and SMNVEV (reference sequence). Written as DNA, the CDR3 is TGTGCCAGCAGTCTCACACTAGCGGGGATCTACGAGCAGTACTTC. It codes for CASSLTLAGIYEQYF.

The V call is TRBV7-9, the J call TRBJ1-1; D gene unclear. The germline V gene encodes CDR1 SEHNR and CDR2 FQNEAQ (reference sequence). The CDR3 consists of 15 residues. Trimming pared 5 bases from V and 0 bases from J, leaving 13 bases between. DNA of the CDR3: TGTGCCAGCAGCGAGCGGGTGTTAATGAACACTGAAGCTTTCTTT. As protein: CASSERVLMNTEAFF.

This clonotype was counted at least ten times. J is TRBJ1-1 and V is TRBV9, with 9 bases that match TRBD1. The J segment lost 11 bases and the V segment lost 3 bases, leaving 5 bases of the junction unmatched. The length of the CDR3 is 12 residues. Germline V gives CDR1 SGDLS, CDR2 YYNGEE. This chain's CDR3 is CASSATGGYAFF. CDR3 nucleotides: TGTGCCAGCAGCGCGACAGGGGGGTATGCTTTCTTT.

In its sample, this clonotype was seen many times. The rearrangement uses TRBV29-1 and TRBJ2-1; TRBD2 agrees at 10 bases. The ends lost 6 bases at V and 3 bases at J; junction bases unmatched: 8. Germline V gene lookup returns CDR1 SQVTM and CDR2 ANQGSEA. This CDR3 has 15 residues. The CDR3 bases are TGCAGCGTGACTCGAGGACTAGCGGTCTACAATGAGCAGTTCTTC. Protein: CSVTRGLAVYNEQFF.

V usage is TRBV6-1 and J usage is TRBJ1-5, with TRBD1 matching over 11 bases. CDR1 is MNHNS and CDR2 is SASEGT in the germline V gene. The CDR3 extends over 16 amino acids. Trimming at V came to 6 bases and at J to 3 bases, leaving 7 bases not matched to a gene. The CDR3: CASSPRTGGLNQPQHF. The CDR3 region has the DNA TGTGCCAGCAGCCCTCGGACAGGGGGCCTCAATCAGCCCCAGCATTTT.

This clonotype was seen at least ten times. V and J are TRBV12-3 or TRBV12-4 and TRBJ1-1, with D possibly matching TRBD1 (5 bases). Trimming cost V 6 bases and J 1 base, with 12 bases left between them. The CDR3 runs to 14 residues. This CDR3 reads CASSQLDRNTEAFF. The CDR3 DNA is TGTGCCAGCAGCCAACTAGACAGGAACACTGAAGCTTTCTTT.

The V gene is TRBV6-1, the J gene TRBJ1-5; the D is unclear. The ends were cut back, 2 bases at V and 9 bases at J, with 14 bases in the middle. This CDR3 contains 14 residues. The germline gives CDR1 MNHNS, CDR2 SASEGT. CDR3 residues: CASSERPLSRPQHF. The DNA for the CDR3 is TGTGCCAGCAGTGAACGGCCGCTTTCTCGGCCCCAGCATTTT.

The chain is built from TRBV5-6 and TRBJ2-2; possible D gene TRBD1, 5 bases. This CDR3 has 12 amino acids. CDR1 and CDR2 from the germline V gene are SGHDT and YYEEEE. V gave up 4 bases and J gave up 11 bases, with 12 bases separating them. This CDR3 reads CASSKTGSELFF. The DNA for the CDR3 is TGTGCCAGCAGCAAAACAGGTTCTGAGCTGTTTTTT. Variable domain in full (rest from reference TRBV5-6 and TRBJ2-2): DAGVTQSPTHLIKTRGQQVTLRCSPKSGHDTVSWYQQALGQGPQFIFQYYEEEERQRGNFPDRFSGHQFPNYSSELNVNALLLGDSALYLCASSKTGSELFFGEGSRLTVL.

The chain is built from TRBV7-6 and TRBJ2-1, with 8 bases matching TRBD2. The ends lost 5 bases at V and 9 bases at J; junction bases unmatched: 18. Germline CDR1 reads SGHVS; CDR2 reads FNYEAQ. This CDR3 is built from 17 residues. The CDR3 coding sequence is TGTGCCAGCAGCCCAGCCGGGGGGGGATCCATTACGGGTGAGCAGTTCTTC. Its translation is CASSPAGGGSITGEQFF.

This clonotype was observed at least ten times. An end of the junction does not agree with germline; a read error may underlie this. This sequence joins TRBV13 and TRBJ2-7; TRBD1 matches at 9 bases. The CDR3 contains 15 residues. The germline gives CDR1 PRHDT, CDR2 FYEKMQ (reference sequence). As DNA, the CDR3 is TGTGCCAGCAGCGGGGGGGACAGGGAAAGAGGCGAGCAGTGCTTC. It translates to CASSGGDRERGEQCF.

CDR3 sequence: CASSPLDFGTGRSGANVLTF. CDR3 in DNA: TGTGCCAGCTCACCACTCGATTTTGGGACAGGCCGCTCTGGGGCCAACGTCCTGACTTTC. The chain has TRBV6-1 and TRBJ2-6; TRBD1 matches 8 bases. Germline CDR1 reads MNHNS; CDR2 reads SASEGT. CDR3 length: 20 amino acids. V shed 8 bases, J shed 0 bases, and the junction held 18 bases outside the gene matches.

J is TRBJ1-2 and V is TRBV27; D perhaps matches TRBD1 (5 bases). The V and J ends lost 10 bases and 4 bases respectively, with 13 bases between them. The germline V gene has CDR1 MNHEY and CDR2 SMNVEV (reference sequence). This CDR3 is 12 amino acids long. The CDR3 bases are TGTGCCACCGTACCTCAGGGCTATGGCTACACCTTC. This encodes CATVPQGYGYTF.

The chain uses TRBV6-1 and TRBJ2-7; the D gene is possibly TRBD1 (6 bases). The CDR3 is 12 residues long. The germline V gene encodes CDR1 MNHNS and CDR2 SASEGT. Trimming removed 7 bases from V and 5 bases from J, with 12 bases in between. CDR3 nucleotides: TGTGCCAGCAAAACAGGGAGAAACGAGCAGTACTTC. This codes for CASKTGRNEQYF.

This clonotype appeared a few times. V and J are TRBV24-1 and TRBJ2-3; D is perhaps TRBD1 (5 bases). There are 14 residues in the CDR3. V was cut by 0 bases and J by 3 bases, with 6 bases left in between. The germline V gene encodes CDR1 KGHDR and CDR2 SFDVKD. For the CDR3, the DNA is TGTGCCACCAGTGATTTGCAGGGAACAGATACGCAGTATTTT. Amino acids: CATSDLQGTDTQYF.

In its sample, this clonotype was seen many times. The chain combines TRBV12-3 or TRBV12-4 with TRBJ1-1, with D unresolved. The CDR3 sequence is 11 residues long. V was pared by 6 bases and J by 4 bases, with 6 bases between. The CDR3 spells CASREGTEAFF. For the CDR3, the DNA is TGTGCCAGCAGGGAGGGCACTGAAGCTTTCTTT.

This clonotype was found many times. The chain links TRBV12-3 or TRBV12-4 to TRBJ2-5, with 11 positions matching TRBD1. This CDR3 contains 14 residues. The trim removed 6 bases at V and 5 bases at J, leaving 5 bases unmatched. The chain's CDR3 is CASRGQGGFETQYF. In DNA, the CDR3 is TGTGCCAGCAGGGGACAGGGGGGTTTCGAGACCCAGTACTTC.

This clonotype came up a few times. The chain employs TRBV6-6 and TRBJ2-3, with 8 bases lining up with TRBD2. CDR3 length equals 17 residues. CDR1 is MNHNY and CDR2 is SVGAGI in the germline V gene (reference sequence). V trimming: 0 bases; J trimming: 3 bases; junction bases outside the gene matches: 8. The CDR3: CASSYSGVAGLTDTQYF. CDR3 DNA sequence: TGTGCCAGCAGTTACTCCGGGGTAGCGGGGCTTACAGATACGCAGTATTTT.

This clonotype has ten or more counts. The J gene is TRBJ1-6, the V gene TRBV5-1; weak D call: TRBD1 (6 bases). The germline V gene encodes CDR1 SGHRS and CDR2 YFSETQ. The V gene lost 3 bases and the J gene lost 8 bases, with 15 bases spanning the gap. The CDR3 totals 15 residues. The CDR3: CASSWGGHSDSPLHF. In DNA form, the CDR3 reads TGCGCCAGCAGCTGGGGGGGACATAGTGATTCACCCCTCCACTTT.

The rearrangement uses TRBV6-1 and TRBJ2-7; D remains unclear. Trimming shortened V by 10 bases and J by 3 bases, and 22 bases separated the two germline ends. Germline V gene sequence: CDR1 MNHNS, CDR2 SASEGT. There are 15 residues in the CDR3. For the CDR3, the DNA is TGTGCCACTGCCCCCGCGGACCCTACGATCTACGAGCAGTACTTC. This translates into CATAPADPTIYEQYF.